This paragraph reports one T cell receptor beta chain. The sample belongs to a study of blood T cell repertoires in COVID-19. Germline CDR1 MNHEY, CDR2 SVGAGI. J lost 8 bases, V lost 0 bases, and 4 bases had no gene match. The CDR3 sequence is 15 residues long. A Seattle source enrolled patients during active infection and followed them longitudinally. In the source study's methods: Amplification with reference gene primers provided the estimates of nucleated cell counts. Assay used: immunoSEQ multiplex PCR; TCRdb lists only in-frame clones, some missing. V, J and clone size derive from that table, while D and trimming were established from the DNA sequence. The sample includes approximately 120,000 clones, roughly 74% of them seen just once.

This TCR derives from a man older than 75 with COVID-19, enrolled during active disease. This sequence joins TRBV6-5 and TRBJ1-6; TRBD1 matches at 7 bases. Input material: peripheral blood. CDR3 bases: TGTGCCAGCAGTTACTCGAACAGGGGTGATTCACCCCTCCACTTT. The encoded protein is CASSYSNRGDSPLHF.